This is a list of T cell receptor beta chains from one sample in a study of blood T cell repertoires in COVID-19. Data came from immunoSEQ multiplex PCR; TCRdb stores just in-frame clones and leaves some out. This table holds 250,000 to 300,000 clones, approximately 81% found once. Sequencing was carried out using peripheral blood. Every receptor here comes from a woman aged 55 to 70 with active or convalescent COVID-19. The CDR3 runs from the conserved cysteine through the conserved F or W. A D gene is named only where the DNA matches it firmly. A clone size is listed for some rows: how often the clone was seen (once, few, many), or a class if it is expanded.

abundance	v_gene	j_gene	d_gene	CDR3nt	CDR3aa
few	TRBV2	TRBJ2-2	TRBD1	TGTGCCAGCAGCCGACAGGGGGCCTTCACCGGGGAGCTGTTTTTT	CASSRQGAFTGELFF
.	TRBV10-1	TRBJ1-5	.	TGCGCCAGCAACACCATAAATCAGCCCCAGCATTTT	CASNTINQPQHF
once	TRBV30	TRBJ1-5	.	TGTGCCTGGAGTGTAGGGAGCGATCAGCCCCAGCATTTT	CAWSVGSDQPQHF
.	TRBV12-5	TRBJ1-6	TRBD1	TGTGCTAGTGCCAGCCGACAGGGGCTGCCTTCACCCCTCCACTTT	CASASRQGLPSPLHF
.	TRBV3-1/TRBV3-2	TRBJ2-7	TRBD1	TGTGCCAGCAGCCTCCCACAGGGGGCCGCCAACGAGCAGTACTTC	CASSLPQGAANEQYF
.	TRBV19	TRBJ1-1	.	TGTGCCAGTAGTATGAGGGATGCCACTGAAGCTTTCTTT	CASSMRDATEAFF
.	TRBV27	TRBJ1-4	TRBD1	TGTGCCAGCAGTGACAGGGGGCGGACTAATGAAAAACTGTTTTTT	CASSDRGRTNEKLFF
few	TRBV18	TRBJ1-2	TRBD1	TGTGCCAGCTCACCGAGGGACAGGTATGGCTACACCTTC	CASSPRDRYGYTF
once	TRBV28	TRBJ1-2	.	TGTGCCAGCAGCTCAGCAGGGATTGACTATGGCTACACCTTC	CASSSAGIDYGYTF
.	TRBV7-6	TRBJ1-1	.	TGTGCCAGCAGCTTATTCGATAACAGGGCCACTGAAGCTTTCTTT	CASSLFDNRATEAFF
.	TRBV6-4	TRBJ2-1	TRBD1	TGTGCCAGCAGTGACTCGTGGACAGGGAACAATGAGCAGTTCTTC	CASSDSWTGNNEQFF
.	TRBV10-2	TRBJ1-5	.	TGCGCCAGCAGTGAGTCGGTAGGGAGGAGGAGCAATCAGCCCCAGCATTTT	CASSESVGRRSNQPQHF
.	TRBV3-1/TRBV3-2	TRBJ2-2	TRBD1	TGTGCCAGCAGCCAAGATTGGACAGGGCGGCCCGGGGAGCTGTTTTTT	CASSQDWTGRPGELFF
once	TRBV11-3	TRBJ2-3	.	TGTGCCAGCAGCCTATACGGGGATACGCAGTATTTT	CASSLYGDTQYF
few	TRBV5-1	TRBJ2-7	.	TGCGCCAGCTCTATTGGACAGCTAGGTCCATACGAGCAGTACTTC	CASSIGQLGPYEQYF
.	TRBV12-5	TRBJ2-3	TRBD1	TGTGCTAGTGCCCGGGACAGGGCTGGAGATACGCAGTATTTT	CASARDRAGDTQYF
few	TRBV5-4	TRBJ2-7	TRBD1	TGTGCCAGCAGCTTGCGACAGGGGAGGCCCTACGAGCAGTACTTC	CASSLRQGRPYEQYF
few	TRBV7-9	TRBJ1-1	TRBD1	TGTGCCAGCAGCTTCCCGGGACAGGGGGCTTCTGAAGCTTTCTTT	CASSFPGQGASEAFF
.	TRBV20-1	TRBJ2-1	TRBD1	TGCAGTGTAACAGGGGGGAATGAGCAGTTCTTC	CSVTGGNEQFF
once	TRBV28	TRBJ2-7	TRBD1	TGTGCCAGCAGTTCACCGGGACAGGGTGGGGGCGAGCAGTACTTC	CASSSPGQGGGEQYF
.	TRBV5-5	TRBJ1-2	.	TGTGCCAGCAGCTTAGCCACTAACTATGGCTACACCTTC	CASSLATNYGYTF
.	TRBV14	TRBJ2-5	.	TGTGCCAGCAGCCAGAGACTAGTCACGGGGTATTCGGAGACCCAGTACTTC	CASSQRLVTGYSETQYF
.	TRBV9	TRBJ2-1	.	TGTGCCAGCAGCGTAGTGGGGGCACGAAGCAATGAGCAGTTCTTC	CASSVVGARSNEQFF
.	TRBV11-2	TRBJ1-4	.	TGTGCCAGCAGCTTAGGACAGTTAAATGAAAAACTGTTTTTT	CASSLGQLNEKLFF
once	TRBV4-2	TRBJ1-3	.	TGTGCCAGCAGCCAAGAGGCGGCCGCCAGGGTGACTGGAAACACCATATATTTT	CASSQEAAARVTGNTIYF
.	TRBV27	TRBJ2-3	TRBD2	TGTGCCAGCAGTTTATCGATCGGGGGGGGCAAGGATACGCAGTATTTT	CASSLSIGGGKDTQYF
.	TRBV19	TRBJ1-2	.	TGTGCCAGTAAGGGCTATGGTCCGACAGCGACCTTC	CASKGYGPTATF
.	TRBV5-1	TRBJ2-1	.	TGCGCCAGCAGCTTGGACCCGCCCACAGGATCCAATGAGCAGTTCTTC	CASSLDPPTGSNEQFF
many	TRBV2	TRBJ1-2	TRBD1	TGTGCCAGCAGAGAGGACAGGGGGGCTGGCTACACCTTC	CASREDRGAGYTF
once	TRBV14	TRBJ2-3	.	TGTGCCAGCAGCCCCTCTTCAGATACGCAGTATTTT	CASSPSSDTQYF
.	TRBV6-5	TRBJ2-5	.	TGTGCCAGCAGGGGGGGAGGGGGAAGGGAGACCCAGTACTTC	CASRGGGGRETQYF
few	TRBV10-3	TRBJ1-4	.	TGTGCCATCAGTGAGGACTGGGCAACTAATGAAAAACTGTTTTTT	CAISEDWATNEKLFF
.	TRBV6-5	TRBJ2-5	.	TGTGCCAGCAATCGGGGGGCTACCTCTTGGGAGACCCAGTACTTC	CASNRGATSWETQYF
.	TRBV5-1	TRBJ2-5	.	TGCGCCAGCAGCGGAACCGGGAGCGCTTTCGAGACCCAGTACTTC	CASSGTGSAFETQYF
.	TRBV7-2	TRBJ1-3	TRBD1	TGTGCCAGCAGCTCTGAGACAGGGTCTGGAAACACCATATATTTT	CASSSETGSGNTIYF
.	TRBV30	TRBJ1-5	.	TGTGCCTGGAGGGGCAATAGCAATCAGCCCCAGCATTTT	CAWRGNSNQPQHF
.	TRBV29-1	TRBJ1-2	.	TGCAGCGTTGGTAGAGGTATGGTGGATGGCTACACCTTC	CSVGRGMVDGYTF
.	TRBV5-1	TRBJ2-2	TRBD1	TGCGCCAGCAGCAACGGGACAGCGAACACCGGGGAGCTGTTTTTT	CASSNGTANTGELFF
once	TRBV5-1	TRBJ2-5	TRBD1	TGCGCCAGCAGCTTGAATGCCCCGGGACAGGGGGAGACCCAGTACTTC	CASSLNAPGQGETQYF
.	TRBV6-1	TRBJ2-7	TRBD1	TGTGCCAGCAGTGACGGGGCCCGAAGACAGGGAGCGACCTACGAGCAGTACTTC	CASSDGARRQGATYEQYF
.	TRBV6-5	TRBJ2-7	.	TGTGCCAGCAGTTACAGGGGTGCAACCTACGAGCAGTACTTC	CASSYRGATYEQYF
.	TRBV7-9	TRBJ2-2	TRBD1	TGTGCCAGCAGCGCGGGACAGGGTGGCACCGGGGAGCTGTTTTTT	CASSAGQGGTGELFF
.	TRBV5-8	TRBJ2-1	.	TGTGCCAGCAGCTTGGTCCCGGAGGAGGATGAGCAGTTCTTC	CASSLVPEEDEQFF
few	TRBV4-3	TRBJ1-5	.	TGCGCCAGCAGCCAAGATCGGGGGGCACTTCAGCCCCAGCATTTT	CASSQDRGALQPQHF
few	TRBV7-8	TRBJ1-1	TRBD1	TGTGCCAGCAGCTTAGGCAGGGGGCCTACTGAAGCTTTCTTT	CASSLGRGPTEAFF
few	TRBV16	TRBJ1-5	.	TGTGCCAGCAGCCAATTGAGGGAGGATCAGCCCCAGCATTTT	CASSQLREDQPQHF
.	TRBV11-2	TRBJ1-2	TRBD1	TGTGCCAGCAGCTTAGATGGACAGGGCTACTATGGCTACACCTTC	CASSLDGQGYYGYTF
.	TRBV16	TRBJ1-4	TRBD1	TGTGCCAGCAGCCCACAAAGGACAGGCGAAAAACTGTTTTTT	CASSPQRTGEKLFF